The rows below give T cell receptor beta chains drawn from one sample of a study of cytomegalovirus exposure and HLA in healthy donors. Clones were sequenced by immunoSEQ multiplex PCR, and TCRdb holds only the in-frame ones, with some missing. The sample carries 130,000 to 150,000 clones, 70% to 80% recorded once. Sequenced: PBMCs. Receptors were obtained from a man in his forties in good health and CMV-seropositive. Each CDR3 is given without its conserved first and last residue. The order of the fields is clone size, V gene, J gene, CDR3 protein. Clone size appears in some rows only: once, few, many, or a class for an expanded clone.

NA,TRBV11-2,TRBJ2-1,ASSLGLSNEQF
few,TRBV9,TRBJ1-5,ASSVDGRVSQPQH
NA,TRBV28,TRBJ2-3,ATQRSGTDTQY
NA,TRBV4-1,TRBJ2-1,ASSQDVGLSYNEQF
NA,TRBV4-1,TRBJ2-1,ASSRAGEVDEQF
once,TRBV11-2,TRBJ2-1,ASSNSGGPSYNEQF
once,TRBV7-9,TRBJ2-3,ASSPVAGVADTQY
NA,TRBV6-5,TRBJ1-6,ASTNAAGSSPLH
NA,TRBV18,TRBJ2-5,ASSRGRETQY
NA,TRBV7-3,TRBJ2-3,ASSWTGGEDTQY
NA,TRBV7-2,TRBJ2-1,ASSLGEREGQF
NA,TRBV2,TRBJ1-5,ASSIEQGTQPQH
NA,TRBV9,TRBJ2-5,ASSPGQGGGQETQY
NA,TRBV18,TRBJ1-4,ASSPRRGNEKLF
NA,TRBV6-4,TRBJ2-7,ASRDQGVSGLNYEQY
NA,TRBV19,TRBJ1-5,ASSIGDNQPQH
NA,TRBV11-2,TRBJ1-4,ASSLDPQGQGEKLF
NA,TRBV7-9,TRBJ2-3,ASSPTSGTDTQY
NA,TRBV2,NA,ASGGSAAYEQY
NA,TRBV7-3,TRBJ2-7,ASSTLAGGPLGEQY
NA,TRBV5-4,TRBJ1-1,ASSLDRQGRTEAF
NA,TRBV20-1,TRBJ2-7,SARNPRGQY
few,TRBV19,TRBJ2-6,ASSANRDRETGANVLT
NA,TRBV14,TRBJ1-2,ASSQDIGRAMYGYT
NA,TRBV5-1,TRBJ2-3,ASSPQGGVRTDTQY
NA,TRBV10-3,TRBJ1-1,AIRETGGTEAF
NA,TRBV9,TRBJ2-3,ASSVAPLGRTDTQY
few,TRBV7-6,TRBJ2-7,ASSLGGSGAYEQY
NA,TRBV28,TRBJ2-5,ASSGQGSAQY
NA,TRBV7-2,TRBJ2-3,ASSFRTSGDTQY
NA,TRBV7-2,TRBJ1-2,ASSQSGQGGYT
NA,TRBV4-2,TRBJ1-1,ASSQGVSVMNTEAF
few,TRBV7-6,TRBJ1-3,ASSLGSSSGNTIY
NA,TRBV19,TRBJ2-7,ASSRGGRDYEQY
NA,TRBV5-5,TRBJ1-2,ASTLDIYGYT
NA,TRBV28,TRBJ2-7,ASREGVGTAYEQY
once,TRBV28,TRBJ1-5,ASSLGQGTNQPQH
few,TRBV7-2,TRBJ2-7,ASSLGLGSIGGGQY
NA,TRBV11-2,TRBJ1-6,ASSLVGTMRSPLH
NA,TRBV7-2,TRBJ2-2,ASSPLSTGELF
NA,TRBV6-1,TRBJ2-5,ASSDYQGAQETQY
NA,TRBV4-2,TRBJ2-5,ASSQGLAGGPGETQY